This T cell receptor beta chain was sequenced for a study of T cell responses to AZD1222 COVID-19 vaccine. Findings and caveats of the study: Researchers report vaccine-associated CD4 TCRs spanning spike, with dominance at 160-218 and 743-854. Donors were largely white British and mainly female; clonal diversity was possibly underestimated.

About this clone: Its target is not known.

The CDR3 totals 13 residues. Trimming took 3 bases from V and 7 from J, leaving 12 bases between them. Germline V gives CDR1 ENHRY, CDR2 SYGVKD. Measured with immunoSEQ multiplex PCR; TCRdb has only the in-frame clones, and not every one. The table includes around 150,000 clones, 85% to 95% detected once. The sample was peripheral blood, taken 28 days after the second AZD1222 dose. The rearrangement links TRBV10-3 to TRBJ1-1; D remains unclear. The receptor's source is an adult who received the AZD1222 COVID-19 vaccine. The CDR3 protein is CAISDLGSYEAFF. The CDR3 region has the DNA TGTGCCATCAGTGATCTAGGGTCGTATGAAGCTTTCTTT.